The next 29 T cell receptor beta chains were all read from a single sample in a study of T cell responses to AZD1222 COVID-19 vaccine. Libraries were prepared by immunoSEQ multiplex PCR; TCRdb keeps only in-frame clonotypes and omits some of them. The table records about 110,000 clones, approximately 94% of them present only once. Here the sequenced sample was peripheral blood, taken 28 days after the second AZD1222 dose. The receptors were sampled from an adult who received the AZD1222 COVID-19 vaccine.

This rearrangement joins TRBV6-2 or TRBV6-3 to TRBJ1-1; D remains ambiguous. Germline CDR1 reads MNHEY; CDR2 reads SVGEGT. The V end was cut by 2 bases, the J end by 0 bases, with 7 bases between. CDR3 size: 14 residues. CDR3 nucleotides: TGTGCCAGCAGTTACACCCCGGTGAACACTGAAGCTTTCTTT. This codes for CASSYTPVNTEAFF.

The chain couples TRBV5-1 to TRBJ1-1, with 7 bases identical to TRBD1. The germline CDR1 and CDR2 sequences are SGHRS and YFSETQ. The CDR3 is 14 amino acids. V lost 4 bases, J lost 1 base, and 4 bases stayed unmatched. The CDR3 DNA follows: TGCGCCAGCAGCCACGGGACAGAGAACACTGAAGCTTTCTTT. Its translation is CASSHGTENTEAFF.

The CDR3 nucleotides read TGTGCCAGCAGCGGAGGGGACCCGGGACAGGGTCCCATAGAGTATTTT. Translated, it gives CASSGGDPGQGPIEYF. This chain connects TRBV5-6 to TRBJ2-3; 9 bases line up with TRBD1. V shed 4 bases, J shed 13 bases, and the junction held 19 bases outside the gene matches. Looked up from germline, CDR1 is SGHDT and CDR2 is YYEEEE. This CDR3 has 16 residues. The full variable domain, completed using reference TRBV5-6 and TRBJ2-3, is DAGVTQSPTHLIKTRGQQVTLRCSPKSGHDTVSWYQQALGQGPQFIFQYYEEEERQRGNFPDRFSGHQFPNYSSELNVNALLLGDSALYLCASSGGDPGQGPIEYFGPGTRLTVL.

The genes are TRBV11-2 and TRBJ2-1; TRBD1 matches 11 bases. V gave up 5 bases and J gave up 8 bases; unmatched junction bases: 11. Germline lookup yields CDR1 SGHAT and CDR2 FQNNGV. The CDR3 spans 16 residues. CDR3 DNA sequence: TGTGCCAGCAGCCTTACCCCGGACAGGGGGCGCGATGAGCAGTTCTTC. Protein product: CASSLTPDRGRDEQFF.

The rearrangement joins TRBV3-1 (or the pseudogene TRBV3-2) to TRBJ1-2; D perhaps matches TRBD1 (5 bases). Trimming left V 4 bases short and J 6 bases short, with 15 bases between. The CDR3 has 14 amino acids. Germline values: CDR1 LGHDT, CDR2 YNNKEL (reference sequence). Here the CDR3 DNA reads TGTGCCAGCAGCCTCGCCGGGACTTCGGATGGCTACACCTTC. Protein: CASSLAGTSDGYTF.

The chain couples TRBV7-8 to TRBJ1-1; no clear D gene. This CDR3 contains 15 residues. Germline loops: CDR1 SGHVS, CDR2 FQNEAQ. V lost 2 bases and J lost 4, with 14 bases in between. In DNA, the CDR3 is TGTGCCAGCAGCTTACCCTTCCCTAGGGTCACTGAAGCTTTCTTT. Its protein product is CASSLPFPRVTEAFF.

CDR3 in DNA: TGTGCCAGCACCGATTTTAATTCCAACTATGGCTACACCTTC. As protein: CASTDFNSNYGYTF. The chain couples TRBV6-5 to TRBJ1-2; no reliable D call. The V gene's germline CDR1 is MNHEY and CDR2 SVGAGI. The CDR3 has 14 residues. The germline V and J ends were trimmed by 7 bases and 2 bases, with 14 bases remaining between them.

The CDR3 bases are TGTGCCATCAGGGACACCTTGAGGGAAGCTTTCTTT. This translates into CAIRDTLREAFF. This rearrangement joins TRBV10-3 to TRBJ1-1; the D gene is possibly TRBD1 (5 bases). The CDR3 consists of 12 residues. Per germline, CDR1 ENHRY and CDR2 SYGVKD. V was trimmed by 6 bases and J by 8 bases, leaving 13 bases between them.

The chain combines TRBV7-9 with TRBJ2-5; D not certain. The germline V and J ends were trimmed by 3 bases and 6 bases, with 8 bases remaining between them. CDR3 size: 12 residues. The germline V gene encodes CDR1 SEHNR and CDR2 FQNEAQ (reference sequence). The CDR3, as DNA: TGTGCCAGCAGCTTCGGAGTGAAGACCCAGTACTTC. This encodes CASSFGVKTQYF.

This clone was recorded only once. The chain employs TRBV11-3 and TRBJ2-1; D is unresolved. The CDR3 is 16 residues long. The V gene lost 1 base and the J gene lost 0 bases, with 10 bases spanning the gap. Germline values: CDR1 SGHNT, CDR2 YENEEA. CDR3 sequence reads: CASSLGYGSSYNEQFF. The CDR3 DNA is TGTGCCAGCAGCTTAGGGTATGGCAGCTCCTACAATGAGCAGTTCTTC.

The chain combines TRBV5-1 with TRBJ2-7, with D unclear. The CDR3 is made up of 11 amino acids. CDR1 is SGHRS, CDR2 YFSETQ, per germline. The V end lost 4 bases, the J end lost 3 bases, and 5 bases lay between the germline ends. CDR3 bases: TGCGCCAGCAGCCAGAACTACGAGCAGTACTTC. Protein sequence: CASSQNYEQYF.

Only one count was recorded for this clone. J is TRBJ1-1 and V is TRBV29-1; D is ambiguous. The CDR3 loop spans 15 amino acids. Germline V CDR1 and CDR2: SQVTM, ANQGSEA. Trimming pared 2 bases from V and 0 bases from J, leaving 13 bases between. DNA of the CDR3: TGCAGCGTTGAAAATGGCACTATTATGAACACTGAAGCTTTCTTT. Its translation is CSVENGTIMNTEAFF. Together with reference TRBV29-1 and TRBJ1-1, the CDR3 gives the full variable domain: SAVISQKPSRDICQRGTSLTIQCQVDSQVTMMFWYRQQPGQSLTLIATANQGSEATYESGFVIDKFPISRPNLTFSTLTVSNMSPEDSSIYLCSVENGTIMNTEAFFGQGTRLTVV.

The rearrangement uses TRBV2 and TRBJ1-6; D unresolved. CDR1 SNHLY and CDR2 FYNNEI come from the germline V gene. The CDR3 spans 15 residues. V gave up 10 bases and J gave up 0 bases, with 13 bases separating them. The CDR3 sequence is CATRRDASYNSPLHF. DNA of the CDR3: TGTGCCACCCGACGAGATGCCTCCTATAATTCACCCCTCCACTTT.

The chain is built from TRBV25-1 and TRBJ2-7; possible D gene TRBD2, 6 bases. V was pared by 5 bases and J by 2 bases, with 10 bases between. From germline, CDR1 is MGHDK and CDR2 SYGVNS. The CDR3 has 13 amino acids. The CDR3 DNA sequence: TGTGCCAGCAGTCCCGCTAGCGCCTACGAGCAGTACTTC. This sequence encodes CASSPASAYEQYF.

The chain joins TRBV4-1 to TRBJ1-1; D ambiguous. The V gene's germline CDR1 is MGHRA and CDR2 YSYEKL. CDR3 length: 14 amino acids. The ends were cut back, 0 bases at V and 1 base at J, with 6 bases in the middle. The DNA for the CDR3 is TGCGCCAGCAGCCAAGAGAACAGGAACACTGAAGCTTTCTTT. Translated, it gives CASSQENRNTEAFF.

CDR3 residues: CASSLGQGAITEAFF. CDR3 nucleotides: TGCGCCAGCAGCTTGGGACAGGGGGCAATCACTGAAGCTTTCTTT. The rearrangement links TRBV5-1 to TRBJ1-1; 10 bases map to TRBD1. The CDR3 consists of 15 residues. The trim removed 0 bases at V and 4 bases at J, leaving 3 bases unmatched. Per the germline V gene, CDR1 is SGHRS and CDR2 is YFSETQ.

The V gene is TRBV19, the J gene TRBJ1-2, with D possibly matching TRBD1 (5 bases). Germline V gives CDR1 LNHDA, CDR2 SQIVND (reference sequence). Trimming took off 7 bases at V and 0 bases at J, with 12 bases between the two ends. CDR3 length: 14 amino acids. The CDR3 region has the DNA TGTGCCAGTACCGCGGGACCCGCTAACTATGGCTACACCTTC. It specifies CASTAGPANYGYTF.

This CDR3 reads CSVVILAGGEQYF. The CDR3 DNA reads TGCAGCGTTGTCATACTAGCGGGAGGCGAGCAGTACTTC. The chain recombines TRBV29-1 with TRBJ2-7; 12 bases map to TRBD2. Germline loops: CDR1 SQVTM, CDR2 ANQGSEA. V shed 4 bases, J shed 6 bases, and the junction held 4 bases outside the gene matches. The CDR3 is made up of 13 amino acids.

This rearrangement joins TRBV19 to TRBJ1-5; TRBD1 is a possible D gene (6 bases). There are 15 residues in the CDR3. Germline lookup yields CDR1 LNHDA and CDR2 SQIVND (reference sequence). V was trimmed by 5 bases and J by 2 bases, leaving 13 bases between them. Here the CDR3 reads CASSSGTIGNQPQHF. The CDR3 DNA sequence: TGTGCCAGTAGTTCCGGGACAATTGGCAATCAGCCCCAGCATTTT.

The chain combines TRBV7-9 with TRBJ1-3; D is perhaps TRBD1 (5 bases). CDR1 is SEHNR, CDR2 FQNEAQ, per germline (reference sequence). CDR3 size: 14 residues. Trimming removed 5 bases at V and 9 bases at J, with 17 bases between. This CDR3 is CASSKSGTPGTIYF. The CDR3 region has the DNA TGTGCCAGCAGCAAGTCCGGGACCCCAGGCACCATATATTTT.

This clone came up once. CDR3 loop: CASRDRGNEQYF. In DNA form, the CDR3 reads TGTGCCAGCCGAGACAGGGGGAACGAGCAGTACTTC. The chain has TRBV28 and TRBJ2-7; 9 nucleotides line up with TRBD1. Germline V gene sequence: CDR1 MDHEN, CDR2 SYDVKM. The length of the CDR3 is 12 residues. V lost 8 bases to trimming and J lost 5 bases; unmatched junction nucleotides: 4.

In this sample, this clone turned up a few times. This rearrangement joins TRBV29-1 to TRBJ1-1, with TRBD1 matching over 7 bases. V gave up 4 bases and J gave up 1 base; unmatched junction bases: 9. Germline CDR1 and CDR2: SQVTM and ANQGSEA. The CDR3 loop spans 15 amino acids. CDR3: CSVGQGDKRNTEAFF. DNA for the CDR3: TGCAGCGTTGGTCAGGGGGACAAAAGGAACACTGAAGCTTTCTTT. Based on the CDR3 plus reference TRBV29-1 and TRBJ1-1, the full variable domain is SAVISQKPSRDICQRGTSLTIQCQVDSQVTMMFWYRQQPGQSLTLIATANQGSEATYESGFVIDKFPISRPNLTFSTLTVSNMSPEDSSIYLCSVGQGDKRNTEAFFGQGTRLTVV.

CDR3 in amino acids: CASSRGNSPLHF. In DNA, the CDR3 is TGCGCCAGCAGCCGAGGTAATTCACCCCTCCACTTT. The chain is built from TRBV5-1 and TRBJ1-6; D ambiguous. Germline CDR1 SGHRS, CDR2 YFSETQ. Deletions cut 4 bases from V and 6 bases from J, with 5 bases between. This CDR3 is 12 amino acids long.

The chain combines TRBV27 with TRBJ2-5; D gene ambiguous. There are 15 residues in the CDR3. The germline V gene has CDR1 MNHEY and CDR2 SMNVEV (reference sequence). Trimming stripped 5 bases from V and 6 bases from J, with 19 bases between. The CDR3 DNA reads TGTGCCAGCAGTCAAGACCAAACGAAATACCAGACCCAGTACTTC. It translates to CASSQDQTKYQTQYF.

The rearrangement joins TRBV6-1 to TRBJ1-1; D call uncertain. Germline loops: CDR1 MNHNS, CDR2 SASEGT. The V end lost 1 base, the J end lost 6 bases, and 15 bases lay between the germline ends. The CDR3 has 15 amino acids. The CDR3 loop reads CASSEGSPVGSEAFF. CDR3 DNA: TGTGCCAGCAGTGAAGGGTCCCCCGTAGGTTCTGAAGCTTTCTTT.

The CDR3 loop reads CASSLDPLRGYTF. CDR3 DNA: TGCGCCAGCAGCTTGGATCCTTTACGAGGCTACACCTTC. The chain uses TRBV5-1 and TRBJ1-2; D is undetermined. The V and J ends lost 0 bases and 8 bases respectively, with 11 bases between them. CDR3 length equals 13 residues. Germline-derived CDR1 and CDR2 are SGHRS and YFSETQ.

The chain has TRBV5-1 and TRBJ1-4; possible D gene TRBD1, 5 bases. Germline V gene data show CDR1 as SGHRS and CDR2 as YFSETQ. Trimming took off 4 bases at V and 5 bases at J, with 15 bases between the two ends. CDR3 length: 15 amino acids. The CDR3 coding sequence is TGCGCCAGCAGCATTGGGGCCGTAACCAATGAAAAACTGTTTTTT. Translation: CASSIGAVTNEKLFF. Based on the CDR3 plus reference TRBV5-1 and TRBJ1-4, the full variable domain is KAGVTQTPRYLIKTRGQQVTLSCSPISGHRSVSWYQQTPGQGLQFLFEYFSETQRNKGNFPGRFSGRQFSNSRSEMNVSTLELGDSALYLCASSIGAVTNEKLFFGSGTQLSVL.

Notes on this clone: The junction differs from germline at one of its ends, possibly a read error. V is TRBV6-5 and J is TRBJ1-1; a possible D gene is TRBD1 (6 bases). Per germline, CDR1 MNHEY and CDR2 SVGAGI. This CDR3 spans 12 amino acids. The CDR3 sequence: CSSSYRAGGAFF. The DNA for the CDR3 is TGTTCCAGCAGTTACAGGGCAGGAGGCGCTTTCTTT.

The chain joins TRBV27 to TRBJ2-3, with 7 nucleotides matching TRBD2. Germline CDR1 MNHEY, CDR2 SMNVEV (reference sequence). The CDR3 runs 16 residues. Germline trimming cut 5 bases from V and 1 base from J; bases unmatched to any gene: 9. DNA of the CDR3: TGTGCCAGCAGTCTAGGGAGGGGAGGGGGCACAGATACGCAGTATTTT. It specifies CASSLGRGGGTDTQYF.